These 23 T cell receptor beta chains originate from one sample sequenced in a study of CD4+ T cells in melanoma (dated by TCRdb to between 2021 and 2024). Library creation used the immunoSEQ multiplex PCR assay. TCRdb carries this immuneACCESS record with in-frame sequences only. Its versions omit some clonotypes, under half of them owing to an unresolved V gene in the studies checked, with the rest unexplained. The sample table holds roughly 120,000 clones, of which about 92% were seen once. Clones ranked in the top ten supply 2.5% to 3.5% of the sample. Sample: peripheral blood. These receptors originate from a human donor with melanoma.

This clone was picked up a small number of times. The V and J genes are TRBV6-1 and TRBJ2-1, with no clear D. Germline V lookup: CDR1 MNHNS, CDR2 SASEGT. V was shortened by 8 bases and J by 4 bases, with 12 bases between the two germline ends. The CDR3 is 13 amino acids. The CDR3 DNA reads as TGTGCCAGCTTTAGGAAAGTGTACAATGAGCAGTTCTTC. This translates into CASFRKVYNEQFF.

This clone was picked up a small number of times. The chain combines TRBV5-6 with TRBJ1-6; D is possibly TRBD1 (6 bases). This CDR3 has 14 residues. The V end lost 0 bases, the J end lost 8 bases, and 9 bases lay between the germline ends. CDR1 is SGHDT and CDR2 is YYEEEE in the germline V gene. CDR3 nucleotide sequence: TGTGCCAGCAGCTTGGTCCCAGGGGATTCACCCCTCCACTTT. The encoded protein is CASSLVPGDSPLHF.

The CDR3 loop reads CASSSRPDYSQETQYF. The CDR3 DNA is TGTGCCAGCAGCTCCCGCCCGGACTATTCACAAGAGACCCAGTACTTC. This chain uses TRBV11-2 with TRBJ2-5, with D possibly being TRBD2 (6 bases). The CDR3 has 16 amino acids. In germline, CDR1 is SGHAT, CDR2 FQNNGV. Trimming took 4 bases from V and 2 from J, leaving 17 bases between them. Based on the CDR3 plus reference TRBV11-2 and TRBJ2-5, the full variable domain is EAGVAQSPRYKIIEKRQSVAFWCNPISGHATLYWYQQILGQGPKLLIQFQNNGVVDDSQLPKDRFSAERLKGVDSTLKIQPAKLEDSAVYLCASSSRPDYSQETQYFGPGTRLLVL.

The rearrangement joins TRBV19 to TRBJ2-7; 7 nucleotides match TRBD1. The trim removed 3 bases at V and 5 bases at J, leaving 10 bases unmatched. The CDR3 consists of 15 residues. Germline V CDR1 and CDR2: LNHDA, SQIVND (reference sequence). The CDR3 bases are TGTGCCAGTAGTATTAGTTCGGGACAGTTCGACGAGCAGTACTTC. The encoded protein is CASSISSGQFDEQYF.

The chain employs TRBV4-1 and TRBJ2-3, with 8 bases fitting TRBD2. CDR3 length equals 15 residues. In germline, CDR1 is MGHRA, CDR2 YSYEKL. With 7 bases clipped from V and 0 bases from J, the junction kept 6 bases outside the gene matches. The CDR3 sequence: CASTTSGRSTDTQYF. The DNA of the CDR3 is TGCGCCAGCACTACTAGCGGAAGAAGCACAGATACGCAGTATTTT.

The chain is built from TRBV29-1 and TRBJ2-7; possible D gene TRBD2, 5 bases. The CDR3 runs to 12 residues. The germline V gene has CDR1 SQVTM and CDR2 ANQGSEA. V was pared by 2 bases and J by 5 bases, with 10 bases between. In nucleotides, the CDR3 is TGCAGCGTTGAAACGGGTAGCGACGAGCAGTACTTC. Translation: CSVETGSDEQYF.

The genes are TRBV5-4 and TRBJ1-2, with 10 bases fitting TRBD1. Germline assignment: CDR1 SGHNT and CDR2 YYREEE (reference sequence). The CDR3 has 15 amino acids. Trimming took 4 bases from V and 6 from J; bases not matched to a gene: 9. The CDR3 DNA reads TGTGCCAGCAGCACACGGACAGGGGGACGTCATGGCTACACCTTC. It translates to CASSTRTGGRHGYTF.

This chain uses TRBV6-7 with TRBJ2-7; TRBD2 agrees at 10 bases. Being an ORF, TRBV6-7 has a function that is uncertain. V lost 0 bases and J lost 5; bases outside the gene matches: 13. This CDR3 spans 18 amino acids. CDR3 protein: CASSYSMAGTSALNEQYF. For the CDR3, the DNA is TGTGCCAGCAGTTACTCGATGGCAGGGACTAGCGCGTTAAACGAGCAGTACTTC.

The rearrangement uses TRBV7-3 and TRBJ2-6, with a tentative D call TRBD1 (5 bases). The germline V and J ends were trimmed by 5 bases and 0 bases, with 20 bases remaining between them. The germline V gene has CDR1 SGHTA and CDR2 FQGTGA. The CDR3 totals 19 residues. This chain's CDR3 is CASSPFPKGSSSGANVLTF. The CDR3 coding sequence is TGTGCCAGCAGCCCCTTTCCGAAGGGGTCTAGCTCTGGGGCCAACGTCCTGACTTTC.

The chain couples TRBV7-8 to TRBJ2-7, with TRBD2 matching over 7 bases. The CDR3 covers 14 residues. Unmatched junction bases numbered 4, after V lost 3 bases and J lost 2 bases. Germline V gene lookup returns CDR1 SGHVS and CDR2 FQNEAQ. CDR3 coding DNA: TGTGCCAGCAGCTTCCGGCGGGGGACCTACGAGCAGTACTTC. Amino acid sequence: CASSFRRGTYEQYF.

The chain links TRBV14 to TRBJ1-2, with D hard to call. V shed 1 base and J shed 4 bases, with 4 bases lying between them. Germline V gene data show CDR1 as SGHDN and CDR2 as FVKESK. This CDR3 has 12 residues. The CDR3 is CASSQAGYGYTF. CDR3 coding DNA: TGTGCCAGCAGCCAAGCGGGCTATGGCTACACCTTC. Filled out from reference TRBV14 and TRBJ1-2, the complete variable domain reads EAGVTQFPSHSVIEKGQTVTLRCDPISGHDNLYWYRRVMGKEIKFLLHFVKESKQDESGMPNNRFLAERTGGTYSTLKVQPAELEDSGVYFCASSQAGYGYTFGSGTRLTVV.

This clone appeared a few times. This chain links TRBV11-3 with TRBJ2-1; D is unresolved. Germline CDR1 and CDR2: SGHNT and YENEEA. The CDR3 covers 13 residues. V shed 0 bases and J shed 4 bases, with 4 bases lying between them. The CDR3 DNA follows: TGTGCCAGCAGCTTAGACTTATACAATGAGCAGTTCTTC. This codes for CASSLDLYNEQFF.

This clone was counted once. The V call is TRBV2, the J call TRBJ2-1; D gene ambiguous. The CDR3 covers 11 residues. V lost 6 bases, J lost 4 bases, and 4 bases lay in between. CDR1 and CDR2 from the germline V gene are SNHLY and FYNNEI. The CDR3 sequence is CASRGYNEQFF. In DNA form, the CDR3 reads TGTGCCAGCAGGGGGTACAATGAGCAGTTCTTC.

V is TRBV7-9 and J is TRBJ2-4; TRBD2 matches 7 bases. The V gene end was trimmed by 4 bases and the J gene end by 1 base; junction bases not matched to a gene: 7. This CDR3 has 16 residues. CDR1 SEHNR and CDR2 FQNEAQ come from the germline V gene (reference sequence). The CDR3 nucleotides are TGTGCCAGCAGCTGGGCGGGGGACGTGGCCAAAAACATTCAGTACTTC. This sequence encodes CASSWAGDVAKNIQYF.

CDR3 bases: TGTGCCAGCAGTCCAGGCGCAAGTAACCAGCCCCAGCATTTT. Its translation is CASSPGASNQPQHF. This chain links TRBV27 with TRBJ1-5, with D uncertain. This CDR3 spans 14 amino acids. Germline values: CDR1 MNHEY, CDR2 SMNVEV (reference sequence). The V and J ends lost 5 bases and 7 bases respectively, with 15 bases between them.

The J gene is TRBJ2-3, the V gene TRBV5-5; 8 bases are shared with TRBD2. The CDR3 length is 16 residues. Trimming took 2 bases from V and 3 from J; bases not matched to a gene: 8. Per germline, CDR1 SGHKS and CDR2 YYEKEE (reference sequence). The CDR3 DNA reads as TGTGCCAGCAGCTTCGCGGGAGGTGGGTGGACAGATACGCAGTATTTT. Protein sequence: CASSFAGGGWTDTQYF.

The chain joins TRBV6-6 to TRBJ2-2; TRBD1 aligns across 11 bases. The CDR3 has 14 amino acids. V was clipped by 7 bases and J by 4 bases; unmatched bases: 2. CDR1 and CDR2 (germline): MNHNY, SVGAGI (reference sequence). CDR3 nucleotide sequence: TGTGCCAGCAAGGGACAGGGGGGCACCGGGGAGCTGTTTTTT. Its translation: CASKGQGGTGELFF.

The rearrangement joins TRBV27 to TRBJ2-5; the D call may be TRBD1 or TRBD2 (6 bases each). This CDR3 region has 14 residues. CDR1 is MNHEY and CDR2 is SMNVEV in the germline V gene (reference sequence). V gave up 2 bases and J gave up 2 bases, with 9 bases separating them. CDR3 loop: CASSLTGAQETQYF. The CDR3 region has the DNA TGTGCCAGCAGTTTAACGGGGGCGCAAGAGACCCAGTACTTC.

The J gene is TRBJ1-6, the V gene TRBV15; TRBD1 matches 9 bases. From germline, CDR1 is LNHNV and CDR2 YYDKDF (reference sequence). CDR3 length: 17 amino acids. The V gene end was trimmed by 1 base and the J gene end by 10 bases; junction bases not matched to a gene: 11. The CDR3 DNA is TGTGCCACCAGCAGAGTAGGGGGACAGGGTTTTTTCTCACCCCTCCACTTT. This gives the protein CATSRVGGQGFFSPLHF.

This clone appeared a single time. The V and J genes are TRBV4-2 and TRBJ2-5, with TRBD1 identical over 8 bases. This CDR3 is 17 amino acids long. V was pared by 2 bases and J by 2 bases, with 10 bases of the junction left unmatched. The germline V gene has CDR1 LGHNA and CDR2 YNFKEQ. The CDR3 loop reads CASSQLDRGTGQETQYF. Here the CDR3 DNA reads TGTGCCAGCAGCCAACTCGACCGAGGGACAGGACAAGAGACCCAGTACTTC.

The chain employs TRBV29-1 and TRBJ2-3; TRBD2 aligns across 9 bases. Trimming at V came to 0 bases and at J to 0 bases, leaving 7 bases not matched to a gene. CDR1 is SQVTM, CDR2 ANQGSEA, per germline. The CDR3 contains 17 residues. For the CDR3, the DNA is TGCAGCGTTGAAGATTGGGTAGCGGGAGTAAGCACAGATACGCAGTATTTT. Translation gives CSVEDWVAGVSTDTQYF.

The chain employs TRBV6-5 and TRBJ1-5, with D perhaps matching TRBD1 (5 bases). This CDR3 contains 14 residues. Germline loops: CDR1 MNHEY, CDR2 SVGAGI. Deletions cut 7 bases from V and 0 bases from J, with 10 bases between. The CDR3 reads CASTGFYSNQPQHF. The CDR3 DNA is TGTGCCAGCACAGGGTTTTATAGCAATCAGCCCCAGCATTTT.

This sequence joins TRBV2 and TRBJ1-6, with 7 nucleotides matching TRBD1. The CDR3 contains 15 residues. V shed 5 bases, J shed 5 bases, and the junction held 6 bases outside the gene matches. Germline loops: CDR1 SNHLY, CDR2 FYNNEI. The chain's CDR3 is CASSIQGTDNSPLHF. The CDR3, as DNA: TGTGCCAGCAGTATACAGGGGACAGATAATTCACCCCTCCACTTT.